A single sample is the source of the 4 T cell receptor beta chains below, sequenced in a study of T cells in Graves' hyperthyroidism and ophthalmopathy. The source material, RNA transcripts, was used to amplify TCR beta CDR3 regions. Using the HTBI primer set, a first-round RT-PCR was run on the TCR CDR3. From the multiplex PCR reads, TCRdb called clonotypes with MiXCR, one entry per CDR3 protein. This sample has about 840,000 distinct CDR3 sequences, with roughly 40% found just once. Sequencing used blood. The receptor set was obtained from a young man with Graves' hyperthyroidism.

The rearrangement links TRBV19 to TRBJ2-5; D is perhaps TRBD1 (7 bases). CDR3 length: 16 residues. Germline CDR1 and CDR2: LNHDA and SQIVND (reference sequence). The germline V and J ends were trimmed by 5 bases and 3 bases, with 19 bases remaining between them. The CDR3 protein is CASSPPGGQGEETQYF. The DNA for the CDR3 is TGTGCCAGTAGTCCACCAGGGGGGCAGGGTGAAGAGACCCAGTACTTC.

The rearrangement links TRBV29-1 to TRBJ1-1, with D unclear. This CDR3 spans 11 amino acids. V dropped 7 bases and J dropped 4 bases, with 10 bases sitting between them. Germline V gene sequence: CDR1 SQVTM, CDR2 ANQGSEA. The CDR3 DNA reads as TGCAGCGCCGCGGAGGGCACTGAAGCTTTCTTT. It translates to CSAAEGTEAFF.

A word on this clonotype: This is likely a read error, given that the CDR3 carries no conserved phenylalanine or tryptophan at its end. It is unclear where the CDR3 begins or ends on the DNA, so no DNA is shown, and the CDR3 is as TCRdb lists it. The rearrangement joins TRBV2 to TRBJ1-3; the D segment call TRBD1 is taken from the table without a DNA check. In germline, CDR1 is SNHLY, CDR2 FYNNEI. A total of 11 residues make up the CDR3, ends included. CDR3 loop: CASSQEAGAIT.

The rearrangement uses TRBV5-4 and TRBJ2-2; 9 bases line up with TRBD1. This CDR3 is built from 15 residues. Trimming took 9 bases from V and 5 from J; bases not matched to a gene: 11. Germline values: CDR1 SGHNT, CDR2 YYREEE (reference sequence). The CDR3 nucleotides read TGTGCCATCAGTACTCCGGGACAGGGAACCGGGGAGCTGTTTTTT. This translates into CAISTPGQGTGELFF.